The 5 T cell receptor beta chains listed next were all sequenced from one sample in a study of tumor and adjacent non-tumor tissue in lung cancer. The library came from three nested PCR rounds adapted from ARM-PCR protocols. One entry per CDR3 protein, called by TCRdb with MiXCR from the multiplex PCR reads. The data hold 200,000 to 250,000 distinct CDR3 sequences, with 71% observed a single time. This sample's RNA came from whole unsorted tissue. Sequenced input: lung tumor tissue. These receptors all stem from a man in his 60s with non-small cell lung cancer.

This clonotype was observed a single time. This chain joins TRBV9 and TRBJ1-3; D unclear. The CDR3 sequence is 14 residues long. Germline V CDR1 and CDR2: SGDLS, YYNGEE. Between the trimmed V and J ends, which lost 2 bases and 4 bases, there was a span of 10 bases. CDR3 sequence (DNA): TGTGCCAGCAGCGTGACCCCAGACGGAAACACCATATATTTT. Translated: CASSVTPDGNTIYF.

This chain joins TRBV6-1 and TRBJ2-5; no reliable D call. V lost 1 base and J lost 5, with 14 bases in between. This CDR3 region has 15 residues. The germline CDR1 and CDR2 sequences are MNHNS and SASEGT. CDR3 coding DNA: TGTGCCAGCAGTGAAGGGGGATACATGGGTGAGACCCAGTACTTC. It yields the protein CASSEGGYMGETQYF.

Notes on this clonotype: The junction shows a germline mismatch at one end, possibly a read error. The CDR3 DNA reads TGTGCCAGCTGTTTCGCGGGACAGGGCTCTGGGAACACCATATATTTT. It yields the protein CASCFAGQGSGNTIYF. This chain connects TRBV12-3 or TRBV12-4 to TRBJ1-3; 9 nucleotides line up with TRBD1. This CDR3 is 16 amino acids long.

On this clonotype itself: The conserved phenylalanine or tryptophan normally closing the CDR3 is absent here, so this likely arose from a read error. The gene calls are TRBV20-1 and TRBJ2-5; D possibly corresponds to TRBD1 (6 bases). There are 14 residues in the CDR3. V was trimmed by 5 bases and J by 4 bases, leaving 17 bases between them. Germline values: CDR1 DFQATT, CDR2 SNEGSKA (reference sequence). The CDR3 spells CSAVRGDRSETQYL. The CDR3 DNA follows: TGCAGTGCTGTCAGGGGCGACAGATCAGAGACCCAGTACTTA.

Remarks on this clonotype: One junction end disagrees with the germline gene, perhaps due to a read error. The genes are TRBV12-3 or TRBV12-4 and TRBJ2-7, with TRBD1 matching over 7 bases. This CDR3 comprises 14 residues. The CDR3 reads CASRATGSSYGQYF. The CDR3 DNA reads TGTGCCAGTAGAGCGACAGGGAGCTCCTACGGGCAGTACTTC.